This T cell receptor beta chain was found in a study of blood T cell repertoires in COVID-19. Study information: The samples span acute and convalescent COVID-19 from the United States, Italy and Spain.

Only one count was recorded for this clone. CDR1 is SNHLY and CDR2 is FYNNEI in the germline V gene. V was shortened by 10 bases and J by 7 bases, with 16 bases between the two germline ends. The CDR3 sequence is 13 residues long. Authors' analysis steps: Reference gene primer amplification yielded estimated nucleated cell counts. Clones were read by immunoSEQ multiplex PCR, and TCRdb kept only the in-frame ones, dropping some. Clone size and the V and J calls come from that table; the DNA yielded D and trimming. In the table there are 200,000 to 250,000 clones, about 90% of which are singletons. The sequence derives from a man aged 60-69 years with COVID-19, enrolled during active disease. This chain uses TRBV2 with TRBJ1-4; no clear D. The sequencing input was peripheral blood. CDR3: CAIGGPLPEKLFF. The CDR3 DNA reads TGTGCCATCGGAGGACCTCTTCCTGAAAAACTGTTTTTT.